This note documents a single T cell receptor beta chain sequence. The V gene end was trimmed by 8 bases and the J gene end by 4 bases; junction bases not matched to a gene: 7. CDR1 is SNHLY and CDR2 is FYNNEI in the germline V gene. This CDR3 contains 13 residues. The data stem from a study of blood T cell repertoires in COVID-19. About the study: From the United States, Italy and Spain came samples of acute and convalescent COVID-19. PBMCs, B-cell-depleted T cells, or T cells provided the cDNA or gDNA that made up the material.

Using immunoSEQ multiplex PCR, the repertoire was profiled, and TCRdb retains in-frame clones only, with some absent. Among more than 85,000 clones, around 76% were seen once, and the ten largest hold approximately 19%. The V gene is TRBV2, the J gene TRBJ1-2; 7 bases align to TRBD1. The origin of this receptor is a woman in her seventies with acute or convalescent COVID-19. Sample: peripheral blood. The CDR3 here is CASRDRSGYGYTF. DNA for the CDR3: TGTGCCAGCCGGGACAGAAGTGGCTATGGCTACACCTTC.